This TCR beta chain was documented in a study of blood T cell repertoires in COVID-19. Overall study: Sample material is recorded as cDNA or gDNA derived from T cells, B-cell-depleted T cells, or PBMCs.

Authors' processing steps: Amplified reference gene primers provided the basis for estimating nucleated cell counts. Profiled with immunoSEQ multiplex PCR; TCRdb holds only in-frame clones, not every one. For V, J and clone size, that table is used; D and trimming come from the DNA. The sample contains 170,000 or so clones, 65% to 90% of which appear only once. The trim removed 4 bases at V and 3 bases at J, leaving 5 bases unmatched. The CDR3 is 16 residues long. CDR1 is LGHNA, CDR2 YNFKEQ, per germline. The receptor was derived from a human donor in a cohort sampled during active COVID-19. Sequences were obtained from peripheral blood. The chain joins TRBV4-2 to TRBJ2-7, with TRBD2 identical over 14 bases. This CDR3 reads CASSLGLAGASYEQYF. CDR3 nucleotides: TGTGCCAGCAGCCTGGGACTAGCGGGGGCAAGCTACGAGCAGTACTTC.